This T cell receptor (beta chain) is from a study of shared clonotypes between healthy human individuals. Profiled with immunoSEQ multiplex PCR; TCRdb holds only in-frame clones, not every one. The sample has approximately 980,000 clones; about 80% are singletons. The CDR3 covers 15 residues. Trimming stripped 0 bases from V and 4 bases from J, with 12 bases between. Germline lookup yields CDR1 LNHDA and CDR2 SQIVND (reference sequence). The gene calls are TRBV19 and TRBJ1-2; D perhaps matches TRBD1 (5 bases). The TCR originated in a man younger than 35 in good health. Sequences were obtained from memory CD4+ T cells sorted from blood. Stated subset: CD45RA-negative fraction. In DNA form, the CDR3 reads TGTGCCAGTAGTATAGAATACCACAGGCTCTATGGCTACACCTTC. It codes for CASSIEYHRLYGYTF.